The 14 T cell receptor beta chains reported below all come from one sample, sequenced in a study of cytomegalovirus exposure and HLA in healthy donors. The PCR had 60 Vbeta and 13 Jbeta primers. The protocol was immunoSEQ multiplex PCR, while the TCRdb copy is restricted to in-frame clones and leaves out a portion. The data hold about 170,000 clones, with around 80% observed a single time. Sequenced sample: PBMCs. The receptors shown here come from a woman aged 45-65 years in good health and CMV-seropositive.

The CDR3: CASSLGGGGSYNEQFF. The CDR3 DNA is TGTGCCAGCAGCTTGGGCGGCGGGGGCTCCTACAATGAGCAGTTCTTC. The chain combines TRBV5-4 with TRBJ2-1; 7 positions agree with TRBD2. V was pared by 0 bases and J by 0 bases, with 3 bases of the junction left unmatched. The CDR3 loop spans 16 amino acids. CDR1 and CDR2 (germline): SGHNT, YYREEE (reference sequence).

The V gene is TRBV5-6, the J gene TRBJ2-1; 10 nucleotides match TRBD1. In germline, CDR1 is SGHDT, CDR2 YYEEEE. The CDR3 is 14 residues long. V gave up 4 bases and J gave up 8 bases; unmatched junction bases: 6. CDR3 region: CASSRGTGEDEQFF. In DNA form, the CDR3 reads TGTGCCAGCAGCCGTGGGACAGGGGAAGATGAGCAGTTCTTC.

This clone has only one observation. V is TRBV29-1 and J is TRBJ2-1; 8 nucleotides align to TRBD1. CDR3 length: 14 amino acids. V gave up 6 bases and J gave up 1 base; unmatched junction bases: 5. Germline V gene data show CDR1 as SQVTM and CDR2 as ANQGSEA. CDR3 sequence reads: CSVHRDRSYNEQFF. The CDR3 coding sequence is TGCAGCGTGCACCGGGACAGGTCCTACAATGAGCAGTTCTTC.

V is TRBV19 and J is TRBJ1-2; tentatively, D is TRBD1 (5 bases). Germline CDR1 is LNHDA and CDR2 is SQIVND (reference sequence). V lost 3 bases to trimming and J lost 1 base, with 9 bases between them. This CDR3 comprises 14 residues. Written as DNA, the CDR3 is TGTGCCAGTAGTATGGGGCAGCGTAACTATGGCTACACCTTC. It encodes CASSMGQRNYGYTF.

V is TRBV5-6 and J is TRBJ2-7; TRBD2 is a possible D gene (7 bases). The CDR3 is made up of 14 amino acids. Germline V gene sequence: CDR1 SGHDT, CDR2 YYEEEE. Trimming left V 7 bases short and J 6 bases short, with 20 bases between. The CDR3 nucleotides are TGTGCCAGCCGAAATCGGGGGGCGGGTGCCGAGCAGTACTTC. It is translated as CASRNRGAGAEQYF.

The chain links TRBV6-4 to TRBJ2-2; 8 nucleotides line up with TRBD1. J was trimmed by 3 bases and V by 6 bases; bases with no gene match: 3. Germline-derived CDR1 and CDR2 are MRHNA and SNTAGT. CDR3 size: 14 residues. The CDR3 spells CASSRGLYTGELFF. CDR3 DNA: TGTGCCAGCAGCAGGGGGCTCTACACCGGGGAGCTGTTTTTT.

The CDR3 DNA reads TGTGCCAGCAGCTCGTTACGTCGGGGGATCGGGGAGCTGTTTTTT. It translates to CASSSLRRGIGELFF. The chain combines TRBV9 with TRBJ2-2, with D possibly TRBD2 on 6 matching bases. Germline V lookup: CDR1 SGDLS, CDR2 YYNGEE. The CDR3 covers 15 residues. The V end was cut by 4 bases, the J end by 7 bases, with 17 bases between.

V usage is TRBV7-9 and J usage is TRBJ2-3; TRBD1 agrees at 9 bases. The CDR3 covers 17 residues. Germline CDR1 SEHNR, CDR2 FQNEAQ (reference sequence). J was trimmed by 0 bases and V by 3 bases; bases with no gene match: 7. The chain's CDR3 is CASSLTGTGSSTDTQYF. The CDR3 DNA sequence: TGTGCCAGCAGCTTGACCGGGACAGGGTCTAGCACAGATACGCAGTATTTT.

A single count supports this clone. V usage is TRBV27 and J usage is TRBJ2-7; possible D gene TRBD2, 6 bases. The CDR3 sequence is 14 residues long. Germline CDR1 is MNHEY and CDR2 is SMNVEV (reference sequence). The V gene lost 5 bases and the J gene lost 0 bases, with 11 bases spanning the gap. The CDR3 here is CASSGGSSSYEQYF. The CDR3, as DNA: TGTGCCAGCAGTGGGGGGAGCAGCTCCTACGAGCAGTACTTC.

The V gene is TRBV28, the J gene TRBJ2-7; a weak D match, TRBD1 (6 bases). Germline values: CDR1 MDHEN, CDR2 SYDVKM. There are 13 residues in the CDR3. Trimming removed 8 bases at V and 0 bases at J, with 11 bases between. The DNA of the CDR3 is TGTGCCAGCCAGACAGGTCCCTCCTACGAGCAGTACTTC. Encoded protein: CASQTGPSYEQYF.

This clone was seen a single time. The chain couples TRBV28 to TRBJ2-3; TRBD2 matches at 13 bases. With V trimmed by 9 bases and J by 1 base, 4 bases remained unmatched. Germline V gene sequence: CDR1 MDHEN, CDR2 SYDVKM. The CDR3 length is 15 residues. This CDR3 is CASGTSGDGTDTQYF. The DNA of the CDR3 is TGTGCCAGTGGGACTAGCGGGGATGGCACAGATACGCAGTATTTT.

The chain carries TRBV30 and TRBJ1-1; 7 positions agree with TRBD1. Germline CDR1 reads GTSNPN; CDR2 reads SVGIG (reference sequence). The J segment lost 3 bases and the V segment lost 3 bases, leaving 4 bases of the junction unmatched. The CDR3 has 13 amino acids. This chain's CDR3 is CAWSPGGYTEAFF. CDR3 nucleotide sequence: TGTGCCTGGAGCCCAGGGGGGTACACTGAAGCTTTCTTT.

The chain links TRBV4-2 to TRBJ1-1; 7 bases agree with TRBD1. Germline lookup yields CDR1 LGHNA and CDR2 YNFKEQ. Trimming took 6 bases from V and 3 from J; bases not matched to a gene: 13. The CDR3 sequence is 16 residues long. The CDR3 protein is CASSWKTGPGYTEAFF. The CDR3 DNA is TGTGCCAGCAGTTGGAAGACAGGGCCAGGGTACACTGAAGCTTTCTTT.

The chain joins TRBV9 to TRBJ2-1; D unclear. The CDR3 loop spans 16 amino acids. Per the germline V gene, CDR1 is SGDLS and CDR2 is YYNGEE. Trimming stripped 0 bases from V and 0 bases from J, with 10 bases between. The CDR3 loop is CASSVVSTSSYNEQFF. The CDR3, as DNA: TGTGCCAGCAGCGTAGTGTCCACGAGCTCCTACAATGAGCAGTTCTTC.